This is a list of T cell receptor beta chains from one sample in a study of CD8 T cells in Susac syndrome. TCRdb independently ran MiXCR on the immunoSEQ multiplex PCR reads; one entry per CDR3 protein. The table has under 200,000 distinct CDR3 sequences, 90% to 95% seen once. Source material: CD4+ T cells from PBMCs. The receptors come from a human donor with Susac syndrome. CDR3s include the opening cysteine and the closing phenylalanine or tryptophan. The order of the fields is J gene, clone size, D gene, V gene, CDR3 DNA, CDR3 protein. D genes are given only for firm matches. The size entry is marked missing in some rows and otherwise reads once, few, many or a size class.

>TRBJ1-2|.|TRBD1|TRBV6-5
TGTGCCAGCAGCCCGGGACAGGGGACCTCCTACACCTTC
CASSPGQGTSYTF
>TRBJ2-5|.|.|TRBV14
TGTGCCAGCAGCCAAAACCTCCAAGAGACCCAGTACTTC
CASSQNLQETQYF
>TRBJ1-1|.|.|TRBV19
TGTGCCAGTAGAATGCCAGGGGAGTTATCTGAAGCTTTCTTT
CASRMPGELSEAFF
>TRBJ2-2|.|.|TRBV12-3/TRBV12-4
TGTGCCAGCAGTCGACAGGTGAACACCGGGGAGCTGTTTTTT
CASSRQVNTGELFF
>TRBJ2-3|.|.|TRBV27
TGTGCCAGCAGGTGGGTTGGCACAGATACGCAGTATTTT
CASRWVGTDTQYF
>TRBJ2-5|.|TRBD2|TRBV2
TGTGCCAGCAGCGAACGGGGACTAGTTGATGAGACCCAGTACTTC
CASSERGLVDETQYF
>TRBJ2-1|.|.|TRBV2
TGTGCCAGCAGTATTGGGGTGCCCTACAATGAGCAGTTCTTC
CASSIGVPYNEQFF
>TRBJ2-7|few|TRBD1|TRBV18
TGTGCCAGCTCACCATTTTCGGAAGGGGGCCGCTCCTACGAGCAGTACTTC
CASSPFSEGGRSYEQYF
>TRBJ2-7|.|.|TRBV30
TGTGCCTGGAGGGACACCGCCAAATACGAGCAGTACTTC
CAWRDTAKYEQYF
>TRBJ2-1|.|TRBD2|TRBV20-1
TGCAGTGCGCGGACTAGCGGGGGGCTCTTTTCTCCCGAGCAGTTCTTC
CSARTSGGLFSPEQFF
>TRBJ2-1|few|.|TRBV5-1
TGCGCCAGCAGCTTGGCAGACCCCTACAATGAGCAGTTCTTC
CASSLADPYNEQFF
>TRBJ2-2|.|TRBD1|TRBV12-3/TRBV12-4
TGTGCCAGCAGTCCCGGACAGGCCGGGGAGCTGTTTTTT
CASSPGQAGELFF
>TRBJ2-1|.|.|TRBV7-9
TGTGCCAGCAGCTTAGTCCTCGGTAATGAGCAGTTCTTC
CASSLVLGNEQFF
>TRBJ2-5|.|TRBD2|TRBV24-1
TGTGCCACCAGTGGCCCTAGCGGGAGGTTGGAACAAGAGACCCAGTACTTC
CATSGPSGRLEQETQYF
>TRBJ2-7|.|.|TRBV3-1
TGTGCCAGCAGCCCGGGGACACTCGAGCAGTACTTC
CASSPGTLEQYF
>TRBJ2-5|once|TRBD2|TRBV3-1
TGTGCCAGCAGCCCCAGGACTAGCTTCGAGACCCAGTACTTC
CASSPRTSFETQYF
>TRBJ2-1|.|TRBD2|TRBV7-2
TGTGCCAGCAGCTGGACTAGCGGGGGGAGCGGCTCCTACAATGAGCAGTTCTTC
CASSWTSGGSGSYNEQFF
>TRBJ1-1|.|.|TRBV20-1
TGCAGTGCTCCCTTCATGAACACTGAAGCTTTCTTT
CSAPFMNTEAFF
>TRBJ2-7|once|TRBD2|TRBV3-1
TGTGCCAGCAGCCAAGCAGCGGGGGGATCCTACGAGCAGTACTTC
CASSQAAGGSYEQYF
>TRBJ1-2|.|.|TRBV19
TGTGCCAGTAGTATTTACAGTAACTATGGCTACACCTTC
CASSIYSNYGYTF
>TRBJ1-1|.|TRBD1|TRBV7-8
TGTGCCAGCAGCTCCCGGGACAGGGGTACTTTCTTT
CASSSRDRGTFF
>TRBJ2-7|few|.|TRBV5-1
TGCGCCAGCAGCGCTCAACTCACTAGCAGGTCCTACGAGCAGTACTTC
CASSAQLTSRSYEQYF
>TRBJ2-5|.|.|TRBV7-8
TGTGCCAGCAGCTTAGGTCGTGGGCCCCAAGAGACCCAGTACTTC
CASSLGRGPQETQYF
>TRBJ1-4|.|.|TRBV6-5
TGTGCCAGCAGTTCCGGGGGGCCTCAGACCGATAATGAAAAACTGTTTTTT
CASSSGGPQTDNEKLFF
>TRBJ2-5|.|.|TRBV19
TGTGCCAGTAGGCTTGGGGTAGAGGAGACCCAGTACTTC
CASRLGVEETQYF
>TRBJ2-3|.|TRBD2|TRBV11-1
TGTGCCAGCAGCCGACTAGCGAGGGCAGATACGCAGTATTTT
CASSRLARADTQYF
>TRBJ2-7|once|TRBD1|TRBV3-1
TGTGCCAGCAGCCCCGAGGGGGCGGCCCTCCACGAGCAGTACTTC
CASSPEGAALHEQYF
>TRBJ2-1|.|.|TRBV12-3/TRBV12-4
TGTGCCAGCAGCCGAAGAATGAGCCGTCAGTTCTTC
CASSRRMSRQFF
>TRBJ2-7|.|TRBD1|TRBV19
TGTGCCGTTATGGCGGACAGGCGGTACGAGCAGTACTTC
CAVMADRRYEQYF
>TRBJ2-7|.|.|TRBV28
TGTGCCAGCAGTTTGACGGCGTCCTACGAGCAGTACTTC
CASSLTASYEQYF
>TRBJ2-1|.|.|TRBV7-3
TGTGCCAGCAGCACTGCCCCGTACAATGAGCAGTTCTTC
CASSTAPYNEQFF
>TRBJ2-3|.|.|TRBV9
TGTGCCAGCAGCGTAGGGGCGAGCACAGATACGCAGTATTTT
CASSVGASTDTQYF
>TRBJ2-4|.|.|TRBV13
TGTGCCAGCAGCTCGAATCGGGGCGAGGGAAACATTCAGTACTTC
CASSSNRGEGNIQYF
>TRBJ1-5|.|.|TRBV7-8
TGTGCCAGCAGCTCCCGACCTTATAGCAATCAGCCCCAGCATTTT
CASSSRPYSNQPQHF
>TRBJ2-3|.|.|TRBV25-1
TGTGCCAGCAGTGAGTCGGGGGTGGCCACAGATACGCAGTATTTT
CASSESGVATDTQYF
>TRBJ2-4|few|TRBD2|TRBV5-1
TGCGCCCCCGACGGGGGGAACAAAAACATTCAGTACTTC
CAPDGGNKNIQYF
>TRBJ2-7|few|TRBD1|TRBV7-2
TGTGCCAGCAGCCCTCCGGGACAGGGATACGAGCAGTACTTC
CASSPPGQGYEQYF
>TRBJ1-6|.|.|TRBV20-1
TGCAGTGCTAGAGTGGCGGGGAGTTCGTATAATTCACCCCTCCACTTT
CSARVAGSSYNSPLHF
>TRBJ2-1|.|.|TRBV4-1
TGCGCCAGCAGCCAAGTTGAGGGGGGGAGTAATGAGCAGTTCTTC
CASSQVEGGSNEQFF
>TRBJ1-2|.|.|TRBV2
TGTGCCAGCAGTGAAGAGGGCCTAACCGGTTCAGGCTACACCTTC
CASSEEGLTGSGYTF
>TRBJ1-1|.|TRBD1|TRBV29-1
TGCAGCGTTGTGCGGCAGGGGGCACGGACTGAAGCTTTCTTT
CSVVRQGARTEAFF
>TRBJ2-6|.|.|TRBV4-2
TGTGCCAGCAGCCAAGCTCTGGGCTCTGGGGCCAACGTCCTGACTTTC
CASSQALGSGANVLTF
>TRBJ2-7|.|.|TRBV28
TGTGCCAGCAGTTTAGGGGGAGCGTCCCACGAGCAGTACTTC
CASSLGGASHEQYF
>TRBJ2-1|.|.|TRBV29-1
TGCAGCGTTGTGAGGACGCTAGGTTACAATGAGCAGTTCTTC
CSVVRTLGYNEQFF
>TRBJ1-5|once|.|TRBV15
TGTGCCACCAGCAGAGGGAAGGGGTCGCAGCCCCAGCATTTT
CATSRGKGSQPQHF
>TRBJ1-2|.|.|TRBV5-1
TGCGCCAGCAGCTTGGCCGGGAGCAATGAGGGCTACACCTTC
CASSLAGSNEGYTF
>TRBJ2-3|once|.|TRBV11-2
TGTGCCAGCAGCTTAGAAATGGGGGCGCGCACAGATACGCAGTATTTT
CASSLEMGARTDTQYF
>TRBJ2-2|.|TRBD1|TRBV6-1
TGTGCCAGTACAGGGGGCGGGGAGCTGTTTTTT
CASTGGGELFF
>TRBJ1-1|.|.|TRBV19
TGTGCCAGTATGAGGAGACGGGAAGCTTTCTTT
CASMRRREAFF
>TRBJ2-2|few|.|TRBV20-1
TGCAGTGCTACTGGGCTAGCGAACACCGGGGAGCTGTTTTTT
CSATGLANTGELFF
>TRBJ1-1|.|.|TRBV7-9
TGTGCCAGCAGCTTACGGTCAGCGAACACTGAAGCTTTCTTT
CASSLRSANTEAFF
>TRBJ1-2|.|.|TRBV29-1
TGCAGCGTTGTCACAGGGCGCTATGGCTACACCTTC
CSVVTGRYGYTF
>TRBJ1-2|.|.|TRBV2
TGTGCCAGCAGTGAAGGGGGCCTCTATGGCTACACCTTC
CASSEGGLYGYTF
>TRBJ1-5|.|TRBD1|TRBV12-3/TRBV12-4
TGTGCCAGCACAATAGGTAGGGGGCGCCGAAATCAGCCCCAGCATTTT
CASTIGRGRRNQPQHF
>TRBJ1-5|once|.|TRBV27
TGTGCCAGCAGTTTAAGTGGGGGCCGGGTTAATCAGCCCCAGCATTTT
CASSLSGGRVNQPQHF